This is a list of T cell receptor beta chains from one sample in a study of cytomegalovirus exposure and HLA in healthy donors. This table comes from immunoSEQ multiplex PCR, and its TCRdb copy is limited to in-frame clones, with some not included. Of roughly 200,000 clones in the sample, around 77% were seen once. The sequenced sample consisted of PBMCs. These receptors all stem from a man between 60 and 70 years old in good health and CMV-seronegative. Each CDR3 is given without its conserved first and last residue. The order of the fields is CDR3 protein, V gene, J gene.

CDR3aa: ASSLGQGVNYGYT
v_gene: TRBV7-9
j_gene: TRBJ1-2

CDR3aa: ASSAGTSGKNEQF
v_gene: TRBV27
j_gene: TRBJ2-1

CDR3aa: ASRLGGGNEQF
v_gene: TRBV21-1
j_gene: TRBJ2-1

CDR3aa: ASSSRGLTEAF
v_gene: TRBV7-3
j_gene: TRBJ1-1

CDR3aa: ASSLTVNQPQH
v_gene: TRBV7-2
j_gene: TRBJ1-5

CDR3aa: ASSPNRGTLATGELF
v_gene: TRBV5-1
j_gene: TRBJ2-2

CDR3aa: ACGRGGNTGELF
v_gene: TRBV6-1
j_gene: TRBJ2-2

CDR3aa: ASSPETGGGYNEQF
v_gene: TRBV5-1
j_gene: TRBJ2-1

CDR3aa: ASSGESRGTQY
v_gene: TRBV9
j_gene: TRBJ2-5

CDR3aa: ASSEGGSKNIQY
v_gene: TRBV2
j_gene: TRBJ2-4

CDR3aa: ASSYSTEGEAF
v_gene: TRBV6-5
j_gene: TRBJ1-1

CDR3aa: ASRTGGPYEQY
v_gene: TRBV6-1
j_gene: TRBJ2-7

CDR3aa: ASTDQGSSYEQY
v_gene: TRBV2
j_gene: TRBJ2-7

CDR3aa: ASSGGLSSNQPQH
v_gene: TRBV7-2
j_gene: TRBJ1-5

CDR3aa: ASSPLPQGMGNQPQH
v_gene: TRBV7-8
j_gene: TRBJ1-5

CDR3aa: ASSQSGTGGLGETQY
v_gene: TRBV4-1
j_gene: TRBJ2-5

CDR3aa: ASSPRTGNGGELF
v_gene: TRBV5-1
j_gene: TRBJ2-2

CDR3aa: ASSYSRLVSTEAF
v_gene: TRBV5-5
j_gene: TRBJ1-1

CDR3aa: ASSRGGDRSSGYT
v_gene: TRBV5-4
j_gene: TRBJ1-2

CDR3aa: ASSLDSPWEQY
v_gene: TRBV7-9
j_gene: TRBJ2-7

CDR3aa: ASSLDGLNEQY
v_gene: TRBV5-6
j_gene: TRBJ2-7

CDR3aa: ASSFSWDNNYGYT
v_gene: TRBV11-2
j_gene: TRBJ1-2

CDR3aa: ASSESSGGYNEQF
v_gene: TRBV6-4
j_gene: TRBJ2-1

CDR3aa: ASSEMTSGGGNTDTQY
v_gene: TRBV6-1
j_gene: TRBJ2-3

CDR3aa: ASSSSNEQF
v_gene: TRBV11-3
j_gene: TRBJ2-1

CDR3aa: ASTTGWETQY
v_gene: TRBV7-9
j_gene: TRBJ2-5

CDR3aa: ASSAGTYPTGELF
v_gene: TRBV25-1
j_gene: TRBJ2-2

CDR3aa: AISEPASGSVGFYNEQF
v_gene: TRBV10-3
j_gene: TRBJ2-1